This record concerns one T cell receptor (beta chain) sequence. CDR3 length equals 14 residues. V dropped 2 bases and J dropped 7 bases, with 14 bases sitting between them. From germline, CDR1 is MGHRA and CDR2 YSYEKL. This sample is drawn from a study of blood T cell repertoires in COVID-19. On the study more broadly: The United States, Italy and Spain provided the acute and convalescent COVID-19 samples. Sources were T cells, B-cell-depleted T cells, or PBMCs; the material itself was cDNA or gDNA.

Original data processing: Cell counts per sample came from amplifying reference gene primers. The protocol was immunoSEQ multiplex PCR, while the TCRdb copy is restricted to in-frame clones and leaves out a portion. V, J and clone size were drawn from that table, and D and trimming were deduced from the DNA. Counted here are roughly 250,000 clones, roughly four fifths occurring once; the ten biggest clones make up 6.5% to 9%. The chain is built from TRBV4-1 and TRBJ1-2; D perhaps matches TRBD1 (5 bases). The sequenced sample consisted of peripheral blood. This sequence originates from a woman in her fifties or sixties with acute or convalescent COVID-19. The CDR3 spells CASSQTQVEGGYTF. DNA of the CDR3: TGCGCCAGCAGCCAAACACAGGTAGAAGGTGGCTACACCTTC.